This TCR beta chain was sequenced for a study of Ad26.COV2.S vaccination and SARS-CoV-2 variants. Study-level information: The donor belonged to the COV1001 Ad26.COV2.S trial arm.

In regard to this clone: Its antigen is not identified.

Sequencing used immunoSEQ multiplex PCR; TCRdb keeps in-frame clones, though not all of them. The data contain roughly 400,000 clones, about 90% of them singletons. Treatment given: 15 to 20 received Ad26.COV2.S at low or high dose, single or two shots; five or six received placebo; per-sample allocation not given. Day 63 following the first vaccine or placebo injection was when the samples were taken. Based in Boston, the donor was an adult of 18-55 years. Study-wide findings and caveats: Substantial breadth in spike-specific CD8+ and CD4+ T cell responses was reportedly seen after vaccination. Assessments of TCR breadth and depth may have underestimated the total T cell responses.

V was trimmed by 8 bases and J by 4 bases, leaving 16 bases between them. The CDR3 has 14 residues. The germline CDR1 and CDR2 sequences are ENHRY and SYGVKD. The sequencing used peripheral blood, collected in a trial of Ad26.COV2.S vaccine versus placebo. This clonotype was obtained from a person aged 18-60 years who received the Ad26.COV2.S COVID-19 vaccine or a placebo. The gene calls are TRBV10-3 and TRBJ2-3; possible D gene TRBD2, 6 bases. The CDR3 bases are TGTGCCATCGGATATAGCGGATCTGCAGATACGCAGTATTTT. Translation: CAIGYSGSADTQYF.